These T cell receptor beta chains were read from a single sample in a study of T cell changes during pregnancy in multiple sclerosis. The protocol was immunoSEQ multiplex PCR, while the TCRdb copy is restricted to in-frame clones and leaves out a portion. This sample has tens of thousands of clones, with around 90% found just once. The material was peripheral blood, obtained after pregnancy. Source of these receptors: a female donor in good health, enrolled as a control in a pregnancy study. Each CDR3 is given without its conserved first and last residue. The D gene is left open where the match is weak.

d_gene: TRBD2; v_gene: TRBV4-1; CDR3aa: ASSQAASGRSGANVLT
d_gene: TRBD1; v_gene: TRBV7-6; CDR3aa: ASSLKGANTEAF
d_gene: TRBD1; v_gene: TRBV6-5; CDR3aa: ASSPGGQLNTEAF
d_gene: -; v_gene: TRBV10-3; CDR3aa: AISESFLNEKLF
d_gene: -; v_gene: TRBV18; CDR3aa: ASSPPQPGELF
d_gene: -; v_gene: TRBV2; CDR3aa: ASSQSGLNYEQY
d_gene: -; v_gene: TRBV19; CDR3aa: ASQVGGRWTEAF
d_gene: TRBD1; v_gene: TRBV19; CDR3aa: ASSIWQGARNNEQF
d_gene: -; v_gene: TRBV20-1; CDR3aa: SAPFPDTQY
d_gene: TRBD2; v_gene: TRBV4-1; CDR3aa: ASSHFPGGVSSYNEQF
d_gene: -; v_gene: TRBV6-1; CDR3aa: ASSEIDRGTIY
d_gene: -; v_gene: TRBV18; CDR3aa: ASSPLGTPQGYGYT
d_gene: TRBD2; v_gene: TRBV7-8; CDR3aa: ASSPQAGAREQY
d_gene: TRBD1; v_gene: TRBV7-2; CDR3aa: ASGRGQGGSYEQY
d_gene: TRBD2; v_gene: TRBV7-2; CDR3aa: ASSLYSGGPKDEQF
d_gene: -; v_gene: TRBV20-1; CDR3aa: SAMEETQY
d_gene: -; v_gene: TRBV7-2; CDR3aa: ASSPDVGGDYGYT
d_gene: -; v_gene: TRBV4-1; CDR3aa: ASTQERQWHYGYT
d_gene: -; v_gene: TRBV10-1; CDR3aa: ASSDGQPNSPLH
d_gene: -; v_gene: TRBV7-9; CDR3aa: AAANTGELF
d_gene: -; v_gene: TRBV6-6; CDR3aa: ASTYYGQTYEQY
d_gene: TRBD2; v_gene: TRBV11-3; CDR3aa: ASSSSGPSTDTQY
d_gene: -; v_gene: TRBV6-1; CDR3aa: ASSEGGGTYNEQF
d_gene: -; v_gene: TRBV12-5; CDR3aa: ASGLSGSDTQY
d_gene: -; v_gene: TRBV4-3; CDR3aa: ASSQAVGGPNYGYT
d_gene: TRBD2; v_gene: TRBV18; CDR3aa: ASSPGLAGTDTQY
d_gene: TRBD1; v_gene: TRBV11-3; CDR3aa: ASGIQGDRGDIQY
d_gene: -; v_gene: TRBV6-1; CDR3aa: ASRAPEGRNNEQF
d_gene: TRBD1; v_gene: TRBV10-1; CDR3aa: ASSGATGTASYEQY
d_gene: TRBD1; v_gene: TRBV27; CDR3aa: ASSFTGTGGSYEQY
d_gene: -; v_gene: TRBV15; CDR3aa: ATSSGQGYSGNTIY
d_gene: TRBD1; v_gene: TRBV7-6; CDR3aa: ATRDSDLYGYT
d_gene: TRBD2; v_gene: TRBV29-1; CDR3aa: SVESGGPSREQY
d_gene: -; v_gene: TRBV28; CDR3aa: ASSWTEGNNEQF